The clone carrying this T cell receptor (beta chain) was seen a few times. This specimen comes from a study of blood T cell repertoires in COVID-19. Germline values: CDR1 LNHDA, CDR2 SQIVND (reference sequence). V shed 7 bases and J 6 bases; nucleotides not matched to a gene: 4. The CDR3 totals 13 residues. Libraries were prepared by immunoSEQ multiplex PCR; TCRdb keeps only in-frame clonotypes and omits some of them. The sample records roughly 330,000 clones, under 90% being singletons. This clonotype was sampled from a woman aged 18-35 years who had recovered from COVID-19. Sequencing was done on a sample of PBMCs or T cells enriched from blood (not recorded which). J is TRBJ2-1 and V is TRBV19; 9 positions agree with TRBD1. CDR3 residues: CASTGTGINEQFF. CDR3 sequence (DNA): TGTGCCAGTACCGGGACAGGGATCAATGAGCAGTTCTTC.